The clone carrying this TCR beta chain has at least ten counts. This sample is drawn from a study of early T cells in non-severe SARS-CoV-2 infection. Study summary: From unsorted whole blood, bulk RNA was sequenced, and the chains remained unpaired.

The germline V and J ends were trimmed by 6 bases and 4 bases, with 9 bases remaining between them. There are 12 residues in the CDR3. The germline V gene has CDR1 LNHDA and CDR2 SQIVND (reference sequence). Tagging with unique molecular identifiers was applied to individual cDNA molecules. TCRdb passed the 5' RACE reads through MiXCR, listing each CDR3 protein once. The profile shows approximately 67,000 distinct CDR3 sequences, around 9% of them singletons. This chain connects TRBV19 to TRBJ2-5; D ambiguous. The receptor's source is an adult who was a healthcare worker with PCR-confirmed SARS-CoV-2 infection or an uninfected control (not recorded which). The sequenced sample consisted of whole blood. CDR3 DNA sequence: TGTGCCAGTAGGCGTCTAGGAGAGACCCAGTACTTC. Residues: CASRRLGETQYF.